This T cell receptor beta chain was documented in a study of human T cells and chemical hapten exposure (dated by TCRdb to the early 2020s). The study in broad terms: For sensitization, 2% DPC in acetone was applied to a roughly 2 cm by roughly 2 cm area of upper inner arm skin. Throughout the roughly 25-week study period, patients were also given weekly therapeutic DPC doses on the scalp. Patch testing on the upper back used Finn chambers containing 0.01% DPC, with scoring done after 6 days according to International Contact Dermatitis Research Group standards. Most of the patients in the cohort were female, and the cohort covered alopecia areata with under or over 50% scalp involvement, alopecia totalis and alopecia universalis. Libraries were combined into a pool for sequencing, and differences in TCR yield between samples came mainly from small differences in library volumes within the pool. This study followed changes in the peripheral blood TCR repertoire in vivo during primary and secondary sensitization of alopecia patients to the hapten diphenylcyclopropenone (DPC). Blood was sampled from patients pre-sensitization (week 0) and at 2, 6 and about 24 weeks after DPC sensitization. Blood for TCR sequencing was provided by twenty-nine alopecia patients at one to four time points (pre-sensitization, 2, 6 and 24 weeks). Results the study describes overall, beyond this receptor: The number of TCRs above 1 in 1000 frequency did not change with DPC sensitization; there was no evidence of global repertoire structure alterations. Compared with pre-sensitization or healthy control sets, expanded TCRs formed significantly more large CDR3 similarity clusters, which is consistent with antigen-driven responses. A positive correlation was found between the number of PT1 expanded TCRs and patch test score, with significance reached at thresholds 8, 16 and 32 but not 4. Repeated subsampling changed both the strength of the expansion versus patch-test correlation and the threshold at which the correlation became significant. All patients had alopecia, a presumed autoimmune disease, so their immune response might differ from that of healthy individuals.

This clonotype was recorded many times. Its antigen is not yet known. Per-nucleotide qualities are absent, and no much larger clonotype sits a single base away. The time point label on this specimen signifies: pre-sensitization, week 0. The treatment or condition tag for this specimen amounts to: therapeutic diphenylcyclopropenone sensitization with weekly scalp DPC. Blood at each patch-test visit was drawn before the patch test was applied. Patients were eligible if aged 18 to 70, diagnosed with alopecia and judged suitable for DPC therapy, and pregnant patients were excluded. Total RNA was extracted from unfractionated whole blood collected in Tempus Blood RNA tubes. Receptor amplification or capture employed RACE. Reads for this sample came from a NextSeq 500. During library preparation, unique molecular identifiers were attached to individual cDNA molecules so that TCRs could be counted quantitatively and reproducibly. Each blood RNA sample was used to sequence both TCR alpha and TCR beta chains. As for how the authors treated the data: Samples had a median of about 96,000 TCRs, with a range from roughly 20,000 to 700,000. V, J and CDR3 annotation of the TCR reads was carried out using the Decombinator software suite. For the PS versus PT1 abundance plots, all samples were subsampled to the same number of TCRs (28,000). TCRs were defined as expanded if absent before sensitization and observed at least eight times at the 2-week time point. Using fastp trimming at Q25 and MiXCR clonotype assembly, TCRdb reanalyzed the public sequencing data and kept in-frame beta chains. Each record represents a unique CDR3 protein, reported with the most common genes and DNA among its rows. The V and J calls were not made by the authors but by TCRdb's processing. Within this sample are roughly 60,000 distinct CDR3 sequences, with around 6.6% of them counted one time only. The ten largest make up roughly 1.7% of the sample.

This clonotype was obtained from a woman aged 25-40 years with alopecia areata. Some clones in this sample may be carry-over from other donors' samples. Source: whole blood, taken in connection with sensitization to the hapten diphenylcyclopropenone (DPC).

Read as DNA, the sequence is TGTGCCAGCAGCCCCGGACAGGGAAGGTATGAGCAGTTCTTC. Its protein is CASSPGQGRYEQFF. The receptor chain draws on TRBV11-3 and TRBJ2-1; 8 bases in the junction line up with TRBD1. Counted from cysteine to phenylalanine, this CDR3 has 14 amino acids. The CDR3 DNA has 42 bases and is translated from base 1. Here V drops 5 bases and J drops 8 bases, and the junction holds 8 bases not matched to any gene. CDR1 and CDR2 are read off the germline V gene as SGHNT and YENEEA.